This TCR beta chain derives from a study of blood T cell repertoires in COVID-19. Study context: The United States, Italy and Spain supplied acute and convalescent COVID-19 samples.

This table comes from immunoSEQ multiplex PCR, and its TCRdb copy is limited to in-frame clones, with some not included. The profile shows about 500,000 clones, about 91% of them singletons. Seattle's enrolled individuals joined amid active infection and were then monitored longitudinally. This CDR3 is 13 amino acids long. V was shortened by 6 bases and J by 5 bases, with 13 bases between the two germline ends. Germline V gene data show CDR1 as SNHLY and CDR2 as FYNNEI. The sequence came from a man younger than 30 with COVID-19, enrolled during active disease. The rearrangement joins TRBV2 to TRBJ2-5, with D unresolved. What was sequenced was peripheral blood. CDR3 residues: CASRWAPAETQYF. The CDR3, as DNA: TGTGCCAGCAGATGGGCCCCCGCGGAGACCCAGTACTTC.